Reported below is one TCR beta chain. The antigen remains undetermined. The record originates from a study of shared clonotypes between healthy human individuals. Across the study: The cohort comprised a couple of women and a few men. Their ages spanned 18 to 49 years. The study used three CD4 naive, three CD4 memory, two CD8 naive and one CD8 memory plate per donor. Study-wide findings and caveats: Sharing across four donors was highest in naive CD4 (around 5%) and lowest in memory CD8 (roughly 0.4%).

Sequencing was performed with immunoSEQ multiplex PCR; in TCRdb, only in-frame clones are kept and a portion is missing. The table records some 2.1 million clones, roughly 94% of them present only once. CDR1 SEHNR and CDR2 FQNEAQ come from the germline V gene (reference sequence). Trimming at V came to 3 bases and at J to 2 bases, leaving 9 bases not matched to a gene. The CDR3 is made up of 16 amino acids. Naive-designated CD8 cells lacked CD45RO, were positively enriched for CCR7, and omitted terminally differentiated effector memory CD45RA+ cells. The chain couples TRBV7-9 to TRBJ1-2; 7 bases fit TRBD1. Input material: naive CD8+ T cells sorted from blood. This sequence originates from a man younger than 35 in good health. This CDR3 reads CASSFMGGQPNYGYTF. CDR3 nucleotides: TGTGCCAGCAGCTTTATGGGGGGACAGCCAAACTATGGCTACACCTTC.